Listed below are T cell receptor beta chains from one sample, sequenced in a study of blood T cells in healthy people across ages. MiXCR was run by TCRdb on the 5' RACE reads, yielding one entry per CDR3 protein. Among about 640,000 distinct CDR3 sequences, 58% were seen once, and the ten largest hold roughly 34%. Sequenced: blood. The receptors were sampled from a man between 60 and 75 years old in good health. CDR3s include the opening cysteine and the closing phenylalanine or tryptophan. The D gene is left open where the match is weak. Expanded clones get a size class; other rows say once, few or many, or leave the size out.

V	size	J	D	CDR3	DNA
TRBV2	once	TRBJ2-1	-	CASGRTPYNEQFF	TGTGCCAGCGGTAGGACTCCCTACAATGAGCAGTTCTTC
TRBV27	-	TRBJ2-1	-	CASSLARGGTNEQFF	TGTGCCAGCAGTTTAGCGAGGGGAGGTACCAATGAGCAGTTCTTC
TRBV12-3/TRBV12-4	-	TRBJ1-1	TRBD1	CASSFGRWTGALGWTEAFF	TGTGCCAGCAGTTTCGGTCGATGGACAGGGGCATTGGGGTGGACTGAAGCTTTCTTT
TRBV5-1	-	TRBJ2-6	-	CASKTFSSGANVLTF	TGCGCCAGCAAAACCTTCAGCTCTGGGGCCAACGTCCTGACTTTC
TRBV20-1	-	TRBJ2-5	-	CSASGRAEHQETQYF	TGCAGTGCCTCCGGGCGAGCGGAGCACCAAGAGACCCAGTACTTC
TRBV6-6	-	TRBJ2-3	-	CASSYSPGTDTQYF	TGTGCCAGCAGTTACTCGCCAGGCACAGATACGCAGTATTTT
TRBV7-9	-	TRBJ2-1	-	CASSAIWGGGWFF	TGTGCCAGCAGCGCCATCTGGGGCGGAGGATGGTTCTTC
TRBV5-1	-	TRBJ2-3	-	CASRAGSLADTQYF	TGCGCCAGTCGGGCCGGCAGTTTGGCAGATACGCAGTATTTT
TRBV5-4	-	TRBJ2-1	-	CASSWAGGGHNEQFF	TGTGCCAGCAGCTGGGCGGGCGGCGGTCACAATGAGCAGTTCTTC
TRBV4-1	-	TRBJ2-3	TRBD1	CASSRGTARSTDTQYF	TGCGCCAGCAGCCGTGGGACAGCTCGTTCTACAGATACGCAGTATTTT
TRBV24-1	-	TRBJ2-7	-	CATSDPPDYEQYF	TGTGCCACCAGTGATCCCCCGGACTACGAGCAGTACTTC
TRBV4-1	-	TRBJ2-1	TRBD2	CASSQDGGGSETQFF	TGCGCCAGCAGCCAAGACGGCGGGGGGTCGGAGACCCAGTTCTTC
TRBV20-1	few	TRBJ2-5	TRBD2	CSARPPLGTSGGLETQYF	TGCAGTGCTAGACCACCCCTCGGGACTAGCGGGGGTCTGGAGACCCAGTACTTC
TRBV12-3/TRBV12-4	-	TRBJ2-3	-	CASSSRRPTYQLGPASTDTQYF	TGTGCCAGCAGTTCTAGGCGGCCGACCTACCAGCTAGGGCCAGCTAGCACAGATACGCAGTATTTT
TRBV19	-	TRBJ1-5	TRBD1	CASGGQSNQPQHF	TGTGCCAGCGGGGGACAGTCCAATCAGCCCCAGCATTTT
TRBV3-1	-	TRBJ1-4	-	CASSPGKTNEKLFF	TGTGCCAGCAGCCCGGGCAAAACTAATGAAAAACTGTTTTTT
TRBV7-2	once	TRBJ2-3	TRBD2	CASSLASSGGLVTQYF	TGTGCCAGCAGCTTAGCGTCTAGCGGGGGGTTGGTTACGCAGTATTTT
TRBV29-1	-	TRBJ2-3	-	CSVTLGDFADTQYF	TGCAGCGTCACGTTAGGGGATTTTGCAGATACGCAGTATTTT
TRBV25-1	many	TRBJ2-7	TRBD1	CASSAAGTGVTYEQYF	TGTGCCAGCAGTGCTGCCGGGACAGGGGTAACCTACGAGCAGTACTTC
TRBV24-1	-	TRBJ2-1	-	CATSSTISYNEQFF	TGTGCCACCAGTTCGACAATCTCCTACAATGAGCAGTTCTTC
TRBV19	-	TRBJ2-1	TRBD2	CASSRYGGLLAGPDNEQFF	TGTGCCAGTAGCCGGTATGGGGGGTTACTAGCGGGGCCTGACAATGAGCAGTTCTTC
TRBV14	-	TRBJ1-5	-	CASSGGGGQPQHF	TGTGCCAGCAGCGGGGGTGGGGGTCAGCCCCAGCATTTT
TRBV7-7	-	TRBJ2-5	TRBD1	CASSQDRDRETQYF	TGTGCCAGCAGCCAAGACCGGGACAGAGAGACCCAGTACTTC
TRBV29-1	-	TRBJ2-1	-	CSVATPAGPYNEQFF	TGCAGCGTCGCAACCCCCGCAGGACCCTACAATGAGCAGTTCTTC
TRBV20-1	-	TRBJ2-1	-	CSARGPRVQQETQFF	TGCAGTGCTAGAGGCCCTCGGGTTCAGCAAGAGACCCAGTTCTTC
TRBV12-3/TRBV12-4	many	TRBJ2-3	-	CASSLRSTDTQYF	TGCGCCAGCAGTCTCCGGTCGACAGATACGCAGTATTTT
TRBV20-1	few	TRBJ1-2	TRBD1	CSAIQGARGYTF	TGCAGTGCTATCCAGGGGGCGCGCGGCTACACCTTC
TRBV20-1	few	TRBJ2-5	TRBD1	CSAPPGQGYQETQYF	TGCAGTGCTCCACCGGGACAGGGGTACCAAGAGACCCAGTACTTC
TRBV5-1	-	TRBJ1-4	-	CASSLGDATNEKLFF	TGCGCCAGCAGCTTGGGGGACGCAACTAATGAAAAACTGTTTTTT
TRBV29-1	-	TRBJ2-1	-	CSVEDQGPPRDNEQFF	TGCAGCGTTGAAGATCAGGGACCCCCGCGGGACAATGAGCAGTTCTTC
TRBV4-1	few	TRBJ2-2	-	CASRRTWTERTGELFF	TGCGCCAGCCGCCGAACGTGGACAGAGCGGACCGGGGAGCTGTTTTTT